The present TCR beta chain was sequenced within a study of tumor and adjacent non-tumor tissue in lung cancer. The CDR3 is 15 amino acids. Looked up from germline, CDR1 is DFQATT and CDR2 is SNEGSKA (reference sequence). V lost 3 bases to trimming and J lost 0 bases, with 14 bases between them. RNA was extracted from bulk tissue without any cell sorting. Three rounds of nested PCR, following a modified ARM-PCR protocol, produced the TCRbeta library. One entry per CDR3 protein results from TCRdb running MiXCR on the multiplex PCR reads. The profile shows tens of thousands of distinct CDR3 sequences, about 60% of them singletons. The table lists this clonotype with a few counts.

The sample taken for sequencing was lung tumor tissue. The clonotype comes from a man aged 50-59 years with non-small cell lung cancer. V and J are TRBV20-1 and TRBJ2-5; D call uncertain. CDR3 sequence (DNA): TGCAGTGCTAGTCTACCCACACAGTACCAAGAGACCCAGTACTTC. Translated: CSASLPTQYQETQYF.